This T cell receptor (beta chain) was sequenced during a study of blood T cell repertoires in COVID-19. Study details: The origin of the acute and convalescent COVID-19 samples was the United States, Italy and Spain. T cells, B-cell-depleted T cells, or PBMCs provided the cDNA or gDNA that served as material.

In the study's own analysis: Reference gene primer amplification gave estimated nucleated cell counts. Libraries were prepared by immunoSEQ multiplex PCR; TCRdb keeps only in-frame clonotypes and omits some of them. That table supplies the V and J calls and clone size; D and trimming were determined from the DNA. The table records about 220,000 clones, roughly 85% of them present only once. The germline CDR1 and CDR2 sequences are LGHDT and YNNKEL (reference sequence). The CDR3 spans 15 residues. The V gene end was trimmed by 1 base and the J gene end by 4 bases; junction bases not matched to a gene: 4.

The source material was peripheral blood. The chain recombines TRBV3-1 (or the pseudogene TRBV3-2) with TRBJ1-2; TRBD1 matches at 9 bases. This TCR came from a woman older than 75 with acute or convalescent COVID-19. The CDR3 region has the DNA TGTGCCAGCAGCCAAGCGACAGGGGGGGGCTATGGCTACACCTTC. Protein product: CASSQATGGGYGYTF.